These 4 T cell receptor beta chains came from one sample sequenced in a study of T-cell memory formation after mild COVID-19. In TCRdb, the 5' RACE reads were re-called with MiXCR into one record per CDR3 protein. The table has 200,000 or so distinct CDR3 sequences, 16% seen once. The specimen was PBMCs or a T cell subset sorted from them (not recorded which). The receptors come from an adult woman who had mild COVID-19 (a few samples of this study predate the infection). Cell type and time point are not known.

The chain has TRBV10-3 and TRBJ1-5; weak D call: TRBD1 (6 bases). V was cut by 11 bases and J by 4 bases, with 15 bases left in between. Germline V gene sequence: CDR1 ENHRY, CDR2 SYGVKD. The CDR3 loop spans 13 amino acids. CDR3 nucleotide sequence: TGTGCCTCCCTGGGGGCGCTAAATCAGCCCCAGCATTTT. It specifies CASLGALNQPQHF.

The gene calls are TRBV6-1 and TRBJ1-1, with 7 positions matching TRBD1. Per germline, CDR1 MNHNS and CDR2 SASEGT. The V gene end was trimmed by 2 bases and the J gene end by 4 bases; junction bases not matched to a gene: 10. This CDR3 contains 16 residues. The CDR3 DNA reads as TGTGCCAGCAGTGAAATGGGGGACAGCCGGGGCACTGAAGCTTTCTTT. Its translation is CASSEMGDSRGTEAFF.

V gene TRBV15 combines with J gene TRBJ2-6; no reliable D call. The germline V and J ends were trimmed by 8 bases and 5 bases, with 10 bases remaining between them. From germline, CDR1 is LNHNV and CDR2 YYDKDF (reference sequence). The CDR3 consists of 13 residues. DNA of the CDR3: TGTGCCACCGCCGCTGTCCGGGCCAACGTCCTGACTTTC. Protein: CATAAVRANVLTF.

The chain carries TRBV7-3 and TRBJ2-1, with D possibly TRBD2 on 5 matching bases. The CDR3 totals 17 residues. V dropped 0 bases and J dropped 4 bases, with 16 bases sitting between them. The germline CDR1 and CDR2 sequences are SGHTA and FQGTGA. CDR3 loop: CASSLTAEIARYNEQFF. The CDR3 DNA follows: TGTGCCAGCAGCTTAACGGCTGAGATAGCGCGTTACAATGAGCAGTTCTTC.